A single sample gave rise to the 22 T cell receptor beta chains below, sequenced in a study of PD-L1 blockade in urothelial cancer. Regarding time point: peripheral blood 6 weeks after treatment start. Sequencing used immunoSEQ multiplex PCR; TCRdb keeps in-frame clones, though not all of them. The sample lists 95,000 to 150,000 clones; about 82% were seen once. The starting material was PBMCs, obtained around atezolizumab (anti-PD-L1) treatment. The receptors come from a man aged 45-60 years with urothelial cancer.

With respect to this clone: The germline gene is not matched at one end of the junction; a read error may be the cause. V usage is TRBV7-7 and J usage is TRBJ2-1; D might be TRBD2 (5 bases). From germline, CDR1 is SSHAT and CDR2 FNYEAQ (reference sequence). The CDR3 extends over 15 amino acids. The CDR3 protein is CASSSSESSYNEQFF. Here the CDR3 DNA reads TGTGCTAGCAGTAGTAGCGAGAGCTCCTACAATGAGCAGTTCTTC.

V is TRBV19 and J is TRBJ2-7; 7 nucleotides line up with TRBD1. CDR1 and CDR2 (germline): LNHDA, SQIVND (reference sequence). CDR3 length: 14 residues. The trim removed 6 bases at V and 1 base at J, leaving 6 bases unmatched. CDR3 residues: CASSRQGASYEQYF. The CDR3 region has the DNA TGTGCCAGTAGCAGACAGGGAGCGTCCTACGAGCAGTACTTC.

This clone was seen a few times. The chain is built from TRBV6-5 and TRBJ1-2, with D unresolved. Trimming cost V 2 bases and J 5 bases, with 12 bases left between them. The CDR3 is made up of 14 amino acids. Germline V gene sequence: CDR1 MNHEY, CDR2 SVGAGI. This chain's CDR3 is CASSYPNSPYGYTF. CDR3 DNA sequence: TGTGCCAGCAGTTACCCAAACAGCCCTTATGGCTACACCTTC.

The chain couples TRBV4-2 to TRBJ2-1; perhaps TRBD2 as D (5 bases). The CDR3 length is 17 residues. Germline V lookup: CDR1 LGHNA, CDR2 YNFKEQ. The V end was cut by 2 bases, the J end by 4 bases, with 18 bases between. The CDR3 is CASSQSLGGRLYNEQFF. In DNA form, the CDR3 reads TGTGCCAGCAGCCAATCCCTCGGCGGGCGTCTATACAATGAGCAGTTCTTC.

About this clone: Its ends do not fully match the called genes, so a read error is possible. The chain links TRBV7-7 to TRBJ1-6; D remains unclear. Germline V lookup: CDR1 SSHAT, CDR2 FNYEAQ (reference sequence). The CDR3 spans 13 residues. This CDR3 reads CASSQTPNSPLHF. In DNA form, the CDR3 reads TGTGCTAGCAGCCAAACACCTAATTCACCCCTCCACTTT.

The V call is TRBV28, the J call TRBJ1-1, with 7 bases fitting TRBD1. Germline CDR1 MDHEN, CDR2 SYDVKM. The V segment lost 6 bases and the J segment 1 base; nucleotides outside the gene matches: 23. The CDR3 runs 20 residues. CDR3 loop: CASSPIHADRGLSWNTEAFF. DNA of the CDR3: TGTGCCAGCAGCCCAATCCACGCGGATAGGGGGCTCTCCTGGAACACTGAAGCTTTCTTT.

This chain links TRBV5-1 with TRBJ2-5; 7 positions agree with TRBD2. Germline V gene sequence: CDR1 SGHRS, CDR2 YFSETQ. V lost 3 bases, J lost 2 bases, and 7 bases stayed unmatched. The CDR3 spans 15 residues. CDR3 residues: CASSSQPGGQETQYF. CDR3 in DNA: TGCGCCAGCAGCTCCCAACCCGGGGGGCAAGAGACCCAGTACTTC.

J is TRBJ2-5 and V is TRBV15; the D is unclear. The V gene's germline CDR1 is LNHNV and CDR2 YYDKDF (reference sequence). Trimming took off 1 base at V and 2 bases at J, with 8 bases between the two ends. The CDR3 is 14 residues long. Written as DNA, the CDR3 is TGTGCCACCAGCAGAGTGGGCACGCAAGAGACCCAGTACTTC. Protein sequence: CATSRVGTQETQYF.

V is TRBV9 and J is TRBJ2-1, with TRBD1 matching 7 bases. The germline V gene has CDR1 SGDLS and CDR2 YYNGEE. V dropped 4 bases and J dropped 0; count of bases not matched to a gene: 7. The CDR3 extends over 16 amino acids. The CDR3 reads CASSIKQGNSYNEQFF. DNA for the CDR3: TGTGCCAGCAGCATAAAACAGGGGAACTCCTACAATGAGCAGTTCTTC. Together with reference TRBV9 and TRBJ2-1, the CDR3 gives the full variable domain: DSGVTQTPKHLITATGQRVTLRCSPRSGDLSVYWYQQSLDQGLQFLIQYYNGEERAKGNILERFSAQQFPDLHSELNLSSLELGDSALYFCASSIKQGNSYNEQFFGPGTRLTVL.

This sequence joins TRBV1 and TRBJ2-3; no DNA check was done on the table's D call, TRBD2. TRBV1 is designated a pseudogene. CDR3 length: 19 residues. The CDR3 DNA sequence: TGCACCAGCAGCCCCCGGTCAGAGGGCAGGCCCCCTAGCACAGATACGCAGTATTTT. This encodes CTSSPRSEGRPPSTDTQYF.

V usage is TRBV29-1 and J usage is TRBJ2-5; TRBD1 matches 9 bases. The germline gives CDR1 SQVTM, CDR2 ANQGSEA. The CDR3 covers 15 residues. J gave up 5 bases and V 4 bases, and 11 bases lay outside the gene matches. This CDR3 reads CSVVPNTGGWETQYF. The CDR3 DNA is TGCAGCGTTGTTCCCAATACAGGGGGCTGGGAGACCCAGTACTTC.

The chain employs TRBV5-1 and TRBJ2-1; D possibly corresponds to TRBD2 (5 bases). There are 17 residues in the CDR3. The ends were cut back, 4 bases at V and 6 bases at J, with 23 bases in the middle. CDR1 is SGHRS, CDR2 YFSETQ, per germline. The CDR3 sequence is CASSPIPTTLGPNEQFF. In nucleotides, the CDR3 is TGCGCCAGCAGCCCGATCCCGACTACCTTAGGCCCCAATGAGCAGTTCTTC.

The chain has TRBV6-5 and TRBJ1-2, with D possibly being TRBD1 (6 bases). Germline V gene lookup returns CDR1 MNHEY and CDR2 SVGAGI. This CDR3 region has 15 residues. V was clipped by 0 bases and J by 8 bases, with 16 bases between them. CDR3: CASSYSGGGAVGYTF. CDR3 nucleotide sequence: TGTGCCAGCAGTTACTCCGGGGGGGGCGCAGTAGGCTACACCTTC.

CDR3 DNA sequence: TGTGCCAGCAGCACTCAGGGAGGTGATAAGACCCAGTACTTC. Its translation is CASSTQGGDKTQYF. The chain is built from TRBV7-3 and TRBJ2-5, with D possibly matching TRBD2 (6 bases). Germline lookup yields CDR1 SGHTA and CDR2 FQGTGA. Trimming left V 5 bases short and J 6 bases short, with 16 bases between. The CDR3 length is 14 residues.

The chain carries TRBV28 and TRBJ2-3; 12 bases align to TRBD1. Germline CDR1 reads MDHEN; CDR2 reads SYDVKM. Losses at the gene ends were 4 bases for V and 6 bases for J; bases not matched to a gene: 5. The CDR3 extends over 15 amino acids. Here the CDR3 reads CASSSGTGGMDTQYF. The CDR3 nucleotides read TGTGCCAGCAGTTCCGGGACAGGGGGCATGGATACGCAGTATTTT.

The chain carries TRBV28 and TRBJ2-7; no reliable D call. Trimming removed 6 bases at V and 2 bases at J, with 11 bases between. The CDR3 runs to 13 residues. CDR1 is MDHEN and CDR2 is SYDVKM in the germline V gene. The CDR3: CASSRQSPYEQYF. CDR3 sequence (DNA): TGTGCCAGCAGCCGCCAGTCCCCCTACGAGCAGTACTTC.

The chain employs TRBV19 and TRBJ2-7; TRBD2 might be the D (5 bases). The germline CDR1 and CDR2 sequences are LNHDA and SQIVND (reference sequence). V lost 1 base, J lost 0 bases, and 10 bases lay in between. CDR3 length: 15 residues. This CDR3 is CASSIGSGTSYEQYF. CDR3 bases: TGTGCCAGTAGTATAGGCAGCGGCACCTCCTACGAGCAGTACTTC.

The chain carries TRBV28 and TRBJ1-5; no clear D. Trimming left V 5 bases short and J 0 bases short, with 17 bases between. The CDR3 totals 17 residues. Germline lookup yields CDR1 MDHEN and CDR2 SYDVKM. This CDR3 is CASSRRGSGVSNQPQHF. The CDR3 bases are TGTGCCAGCAGTAGGAGAGGGTCGGGTGTTAGCAATCAGCCCCAGCATTTT.

The CDR3 is CASSPGQNYNEQFF. The CDR3 DNA is TGTGCCAGCTCTCCGGGACAGAACTACAATGAGCAGTTCTTC. This chain links TRBV18 with TRBJ2-1; 7 bases are a match to TRBD1. CDR3 length: 14 amino acids. Looked up from germline, CDR1 is KGHSH and CDR2 is LQKENI. V lost 6 bases, J lost 3 bases, and 5 bases stayed unmatched.

The rearrangement joins TRBV7-2 to TRBJ2-1; TRBD2 is a possible D gene (6 bases). V was cut by 2 bases and J by 3 bases, with 11 bases left in between. The CDR3 length is 15 residues. Germline V gives CDR1 SGHTA, CDR2 FQGNSA. This chain's CDR3 is CASSLTSGLYNEQFF. The CDR3 coding sequence is TGTGCCAGCAGCTTAACCAGCGGGCTCTACAATGAGCAGTTCTTC.

V gene TRBV5-1 combines with J gene TRBJ2-7, with 7 bases matching TRBD2. V was clipped by 2 bases and J by 2 bases; unmatched bases: 4. The CDR3 is 14 amino acids. Germline CDR1 is SGHRS and CDR2 is YFSETQ. CDR3 protein: CASSFSSGPYEQYF. CDR3 in DNA: TGCGCCAGCAGCTTCTCTAGCGGACCCTACGAGCAGTACTTC.

This chain uses TRBV7-2 with TRBJ2-1; TRBD2 aligns across 12 bases. CDR3 length equals 15 residues. Looked up from germline, CDR1 is SGHTA and CDR2 is FQGNSA. Trimming cost V 0 bases and J 7 bases; bases outside gene matches: 1. The CDR3 coding sequence is TGTGCCAGCAGCTTAGCACTAGCGGGAGGAAATGAGCAGTTCTTC. Residues: CASSLALAGGNEQFF.